A selection of T cell receptor beta chains follows, all from one sample in a study of a mutant IDH1 vaccine in newly diagnosed glioma. No cognate antigen is known for these TCRs. This table comes from immunoSEQ multiplex PCR, and its TCRdb copy is limited to in-frame clones, with some not included. The sample yields around 30,000 clones, around nine tenths seen once. Sequencing used PBMCs, obtained from a glioma patient whose treatment included an IDH1 peptide vaccine. The receptors were sampled from a woman in her twenties or thirties with glioma. The CDR3 runs from the conserved cysteine through the conserved F or W. Fields, in order: D gene, V gene, J gene, clone size, CDR3 protein, CDR3 DNA. A D gene is named only where the DNA matches it firmly. Only part of the rows carry a size: once, few, many, or a class if the clone is expanded.

d_call: -
v_call: TRBV4-1
j_call: TRBJ1-3
clone_size: -
cdr3_aa: CASSQDTVSGNTIYF
cdr3_nt: TGCGCCAGCAGCCAAGATACAGTCTCTGGAAACACCATATATTTT

d_call: -
v_call: TRBV10-3
j_call: TRBJ1-2
clone_size: -
cdr3_aa: CAISDGRDYGYTF
cdr3_nt: TGTGCCATCAGTGACGGACGCGACTATGGCTACACCTTC

d_call: -
v_call: TRBV2
j_call: TRBJ2-3
clone_size: -
cdr3_aa: CASSEARGGAGDTQYF
cdr3_nt: TGTGCCAGCAGTGAAGCGCGGGGCGGGGCCGGAGATACGCAGTATTTT

d_call: -
v_call: TRBV7-2
j_call: TRBJ1-1
clone_size: -
cdr3_aa: CASGHRDGTEAFF
cdr3_nt: TGTGCCAGCGGACACCGGGACGGCACTGAAGCTTTCTTT

d_call: TRBD2
v_call: TRBV18
j_call: TRBJ2-7
clone_size: -
cdr3_aa: CASSAGLAGGPAYEQYF
cdr3_nt: TGTGCCAGCTCAGCCGGACTAGCGGGGGGGCCGGCCTACGAGCAGTACTTC

d_call: -
v_call: TRBV7-9
j_call: TRBJ1-3
clone_size: -
cdr3_aa: CASSHGTPSGNTIYF
cdr3_nt: TGTGCCAGCAGCCACGGGACACCTTCTGGAAACACCATATATTTT

d_call: -
v_call: TRBV10-3
j_call: TRBJ2-3
clone_size: medium-sized
cdr3_aa: CAISPSGGTDTQYF
cdr3_nt: TGTGCCATCAGTCCATCCGGGGGCACAGATACGCAGTATTTT

d_call: TRBD1
v_call: TRBV6-1
j_call: TRBJ1-5
clone_size: -
cdr3_aa: CASNIPDRVSQPQHF
cdr3_nt: TGTGCCAGCAACATACCGGACAGGGTATCTCAGCCCCAGCATTTT

d_call: TRBD2
v_call: TRBV7-2
j_call: TRBJ2-1
clone_size: -
cdr3_aa: CASSSRTSGGNEQFF
cdr3_nt: TGTGCCAGCAGCTCAAGGACTAGCGGGGGGAATGAGCAGTTCTTC

d_call: TRBD1
v_call: TRBV6-1
j_call: TRBJ1-3
clone_size: -
cdr3_aa: CASSTDRGRNTIYF
cdr3_nt: TGTGCCAGCAGTACCGACAGGGGTAGAAACACCATATATTTT

d_call: TRBD2
v_call: TRBV13
j_call: TRBJ2-1
clone_size: -
cdr3_aa: CASSSLSGGGYNEQFF
cdr3_nt: TGTGCCAGCAGCTCCCTTAGCGGGGGAGGTTACAATGAGCAGTTCTTC

d_call: TRBD2
v_call: TRBV10-2
j_call: TRBJ2-7
clone_size: -
cdr3_aa: CASGRLAGAYEQYF
cdr3_nt: TGCGCCAGCGGCCGACTAGCGGGGGCATACGAGCAGTACTTC

d_call: -
v_call: TRBV5-1
j_call: TRBJ1-1
clone_size: -
cdr3_aa: CASSLVGIRDTEAFF
cdr3_nt: TGCGCCAGCAGCTTGGTAGGGATCAGGGACACTGAAGCTTTCTTT

d_call: TRBD2
v_call: TRBV10-3
j_call: TRBJ2-1
clone_size: once
cdr3_aa: CAISESTSGVSYNEQFF
cdr3_nt: TGTGCCATCAGTGAGTCTACTAGCGGGGTCTCCTACAATGAGCAGTTCTTC

d_call: -
v_call: TRBV4-1
j_call: TRBJ1-1
clone_size: -
cdr3_aa: CASSQPGQQNTEAFF
cdr3_nt: TGCGCCAGCAGCCAACCAGGACAGCAGAACACTGAAGCTTTCTTT

d_call: -
v_call: TRBV7-2
j_call: TRBJ1-4
clone_size: -
cdr3_aa: CASSFQTPTTTNEKLFF
cdr3_nt: TGTGCCAGCAGCTTCCAGACCCCCACTACAACTAATGAAAAACTGTTTTTT

d_call: -
v_call: TRBV10-3
j_call: TRBJ1-1
clone_size: -
cdr3_aa: CAINPGGLTEAFF
cdr3_nt: TGTGCCATCAATCCGGGAGGGCTCACTGAAGCTTTCTTT

d_call: TRBD1
v_call: TRBV27
j_call: TRBJ2-7
clone_size: -
cdr3_aa: CASSLGAGGNYEQYF
cdr3_nt: TGTGCCAGCAGTTTAGGGGCAGGGGGCAACTACGAGCAGTACTTC

d_call: TRBD2
v_call: TRBV4-2
j_call: TRBJ2-3
clone_size: -
cdr3_aa: CASSQDGSGGGQYF
cdr3_nt: TGTGCCAGCAGCCAAGACGGGAGCGGGGGGGGGCAGTATTTT

d_call: -
v_call: TRBV19
j_call: TRBJ2-2
clone_size: once
cdr3_aa: CASSRGVRGPGSTGELFF
cdr3_nt: TGTGCCAGTAGTAGGGGTGTAAGGGGACCAGGGAGCACCGGGGAGCTGTTTTTT

d_call: -
v_call: TRBV7-2
j_call: TRBJ2-1
clone_size: -
cdr3_aa: CATKAFGDNEQFF
cdr3_nt: TGTGCCACCAAGGCGTTTGGGGACAATGAGCAGTTCTTC

d_call: -
v_call: TRBV19
j_call: TRBJ1-4
clone_size: -
cdr3_aa: CASSIDLAAGKGFDATNEKLFF
cdr3_nt: TGTGCCAGTAGTATAGATCTCGCGGCAGGGAAGGGGTTTGATGCAACTAATGAAAAACTGTTTTTT

d_call: TRBD1
v_call: TRBV2
j_call: TRBJ1-6
clone_size: -
cdr3_aa: CASSRTGFNSPLHF
cdr3_nt: TGTGCCAGCAGCCGGACAGGGTTCAATTCACCCCTCCACTTT

d_call: -
v_call: TRBV7-2
j_call: TRBJ2-7
clone_size: -
cdr3_aa: CASSLARGHYEQYF
cdr3_nt: TGTGCCAGCAGCTTAGCACGGGGGCACTACGAGCAGTACTTC

d_call: -
v_call: TRBV30
j_call: TRBJ1-1
clone_size: -
cdr3_aa: CAWSSESWNTEAFF
cdr3_nt: TGTGCCTGGAGTTCAGAAAGCTGGAACACTGAAGCTTTCTTT

d_call: -
v_call: TRBV7-9
j_call: TRBJ1-5
clone_size: -
cdr3_aa: CASSSPSNGPQHF
cdr3_nt: TGTGCCAGCAGCTCCCCGTCCAATGGGCCCCAGCATTTT

d_call: -
v_call: TRBV19
j_call: TRBJ1-2
clone_size: -
cdr3_aa: CASFQADRYYGYTF
cdr3_nt: TGTGCCAGTTTCCAGGCGGACAGATACTATGGCTACACCTTC

d_call: -
v_call: TRBV2
j_call: TRBJ1-2
clone_size: -
cdr3_aa: CASMRGDYGYTF
cdr3_nt: TGTGCCAGCATGCGGGGAGACTATGGCTACACCTTC

d_call: TRBD1
v_call: TRBV5-1
j_call: TRBJ1-2
clone_size: -
cdr3_aa: CASSDEQGVGYTF
cdr3_nt: TGCGCCAGCAGCGACGAACAGGGGGTTGGCTACACCTTC

d_call: -
v_call: TRBV10-3
j_call: TRBJ2-1
clone_size: -
cdr3_aa: CAISDFNEQFF
cdr3_nt: TGTGCCATCAGTGATTTCAATGAGCAGTTCTTC

d_call: -
v_call: TRBV19
j_call: TRBJ1-2
clone_size: -
cdr3_aa: CASSIRDFSGYTF
cdr3_nt: TGTGCCAGTAGTATCCGGGACTTCTCTGGCTACACCTTC

d_call: TRBD2
v_call: TRBV5-1
j_call: TRBJ2-3
clone_size: -
cdr3_aa: CASSLAFSGSTDTQYF
cdr3_nt: TGCGCCAGCAGCTTGGCCTTTAGCGGGAGCACAGATACGCAGTATTTT

d_call: TRBD2
v_call: TRBV7-8
j_call: TRBJ2-7
clone_size: -
cdr3_aa: CASTLAPSGTNYEQYF
cdr3_nt: TGTGCCAGCACCCTAGCCCCTAGCGGGACAAACTACGAGCAGTACTTC

d_call: TRBD1
v_call: TRBV7-9
j_call: TRBJ1-6
clone_size: -
cdr3_aa: CASSLSLSWQGGGNSPLHF
cdr3_nt: TGTGCCAGCAGCTTATCCCTAAGCTGGCAGGGGGGTGGTAATTCACCCCTCCACTTT

d_call: TRBD1
v_call: TRBV10-2
j_call: TRBJ1-6
clone_size: -
cdr3_aa: CASSEIGSTGGRNSPLHF
cdr3_nt: TGCGCCAGCAGTGAAATCGGGTCGACAGGGGGGAGGAATTCACCCCTCCACTTT

d_call: -
v_call: TRBV7-9
j_call: TRBJ2-1
clone_size: -
cdr3_aa: CASSPQGPDTNNEQFF
cdr3_nt: TGTGCCAGCAGCCCTCAGGGCCCCGACACCAACAATGAGCAGTTCTTC

d_call: -
v_call: TRBV9
j_call: TRBJ1-3
clone_size: -
cdr3_aa: CASSVSDRHDSGNTIYF
cdr3_nt: TGTGCCAGCAGCGTTAGCGACAGGCACGACTCTGGAAACACCATATATTTT

d_call: -
v_call: TRBV2
j_call: TRBJ2-1
clone_size: -
cdr3_aa: CASRATVLGGGHNEQFF
cdr3_nt: TGTGCCAGCAGAGCTACAGTTCTGGGGGGGGGCCACAATGAGCAGTTCTTC

d_call: -
v_call: TRBV28
j_call: TRBJ1-1
clone_size: -
cdr3_aa: CASSSGMPREAFF
cdr3_nt: TGTGCCAGCAGTTCCGGGATGCCGCGTGAAGCTTTCTTT

d_call: -
v_call: TRBV27
j_call: TRBJ1-6
clone_size: -
cdr3_aa: CASSLLANSPLHF
cdr3_nt: TGTGCCAGCAGTTTATTGGCTAATTCACCCCTCCACTTT

d_call: -
v_call: TRBV2
j_call: TRBJ2-7
clone_size: few
cdr3_aa: CASSETPRGEQYF
cdr3_nt: TGTGCCAGCAGTGAAACCCCACGTGGCGAGCAGTACTTC

d_call: TRBD2
v_call: TRBV5-1
j_call: TRBJ2-5
clone_size: -
cdr3_aa: CASSVAGGSEETQYF
cdr3_nt: TGCGCCAGCAGCGTAGCGGGGGGGTCGGAAGAGACCCAGTACTTC

d_call: -
v_call: TRBV7-6
j_call: TRBJ2-5
clone_size: -
cdr3_aa: CASSRPSGTNPGVRETQYF
cdr3_nt: TGTGCCAGCAGCCGTCCTTCCGGGACAAATCCCGGCGTACGAGAGACCCAGTACTTC

d_call: TRBD1
v_call: TRBV9
j_call: TRBJ1-2
clone_size: -
cdr3_aa: CASSVGPGTGNYGYTF
cdr3_nt: TGTGCCAGCAGCGTAGGGCCCGGGACAGGAAACTATGGCTACACCTTC

d_call: -
v_call: TRBV4-1
j_call: TRBJ1-3
clone_size: -
cdr3_aa: CASSPRGSGNTIYF
cdr3_nt: TGCGCCAGCAGCCCTCGGGGGTCTGGAAACACCATATATTTT

d_call: -
v_call: TRBV9
j_call: TRBJ2-3
clone_size: -
cdr3_aa: CASSALRDTQYF
cdr3_nt: TGTGCCAGCAGCGCATTGAGAGATACGCAGTATTTT

d_call: -
v_call: TRBV30
j_call: TRBJ1-3
clone_size: once
cdr3_aa: CAWTGVGNTIYF
cdr3_nt: TGTGCCTGGACAGGGGTCGGAAACACCATATATTTT

d_call: -
v_call: TRBV27
j_call: TRBJ1-6
clone_size: -
cdr3_aa: CASSRSAALSNSPLHF
cdr3_nt: TGTGCCAGCAGTCGGTCCGCTGCTTTATCGAATTCACCCCTCCACTTT

d_call: -
v_call: TRBV5-1
j_call: TRBJ2-7
clone_size: -
cdr3_aa: CASSFAWDEQYF
cdr3_nt: TGCGCCAGCAGCTTTGCCTGGGACGAGCAGTACTTC

d_call: TRBD2
v_call: TRBV19
j_call: TRBJ2-5
clone_size: -
cdr3_aa: CASSILLAGNQETQYF
cdr3_nt: TGTGCCAGTAGTATTCTGCTAGCGGGGAACCAAGAGACCCAGTACTTC

d_call: -
v_call: TRBV21-1
j_call: TRBJ2-7
clone_size: -
cdr3_aa: CASSKGLAGYEQYF
cdr3_nt: TGTGCCAGCAGCAAAGGACTAGCGGGCTACGAGCAGTACTTC

d_call: -
v_call: TRBV9
j_call: TRBJ2-1
clone_size: -
cdr3_aa: CASSESGLSYNEQFF
cdr3_nt: TGTGCCAGCAGTGAGAGCGGGTTGAGCTACAATGAGCAGTTCTTC

d_call: TRBD1
v_call: TRBV10-2
j_call: TRBJ1-5
clone_size: -
cdr3_aa: CASRGDSSNQPQHF
cdr3_nt: TGCGCCAGCAGGGGGGACAGTAGCAATCAGCCCCAGCATTTT

d_call: -
v_call: TRBV12-5
j_call: TRBJ1-2
clone_size: once
cdr3_aa: CASGLALFGSGYTF
cdr3_nt: TGTGCTAGTGGTTTGGCACTTTTTGGGTCTGGCTACACCTTC